This entry lists 18 T cell receptor beta chains sequenced from one sample in a study of Ad26.COV2.S vaccination and SARS-CoV-2 variants. The table came from immunoSEQ multiplex PCR; TCRdb's copy has only in-frame clones and leaves some out. The sample lists about 440,000 clones, about 92% occurring once. Treatment denoted: 15 to 20 received Ad26.COV2.S at low or high dose, single or two shots; about 5 received placebo; per-sample allocation not given. Samples came from day 63 after the first vaccine or placebo injection. Sequences were derived from peripheral blood, sampled in a trial of Ad26.COV2.S vaccine versus placebo. These receptors were collected from a person aged 18 to 65 who received the Ad26.COV2.S COVID-19 vaccine or a placebo.

The rearrangement links TRBV5-1 to TRBJ1-6; D gene unclear. Trimming took 0 bases from V and 6 from J, leaving 10 bases between them. CDR1 is SGHRS, CDR2 YFSETQ, per germline. The CDR3 contains 15 residues. The CDR3 DNA is TGCGCCAGCAGCTTGGTCAGCAATCGTAATTCACCCCTCCACTTT. Amino acids: CASSLVSNRNSPLHF.

The V gene is TRBV4-1, the J gene TRBJ2-7, with D perhaps TRBD2 (6 bases). V gave up 3 bases and J gave up 4 bases, with 13 bases separating them. Germline loops: CDR1 MGHRA, CDR2 YSYEKL. This CDR3 is built from 14 residues. This chain's CDR3 is CASSHAVGGYEQYF. CDR3 DNA: TGCGCCAGCAGCCATGCCGTGGGGGGTTACGAGCAGTACTTC.

This rearrangement joins TRBV29-1 to TRBJ2-1; D remains ambiguous. This CDR3 is built from 13 residues. CDR1 and CDR2 from the germline V gene are SQVTM and ANQGSEA. Between the trimmed V and J ends, which lost 4 bases and 3 bases, there was a span of 10 bases. The CDR3 spells CSVVDRSYNEQFF. CDR3 sequence (DNA): TGCAGCGTTGTTGATCGGAGCTACAATGAGCAGTTCTTC.

This clone came up a few times. The V gene is TRBV19, the J gene TRBJ1-5; D is unclear. Germline CDR1 and CDR2: LNHDA and SQIVND (reference sequence). V lost 1 base and J lost 6, with 10 bases in between. The CDR3 consists of 14 residues. DNA of the CDR3: TGTGCCAGTAGTATAGTGGGCAGTAGTCAGCCCCAGCATTTT. Amino acid sequence: CASSIVGSSQPQHF.

Points on this clone: Other DNA sequences within the sample encode an identical CDR3. The CDR3 DNA reads TGTGCCAGCAGTTTGGGGTACGAGCAGTACTTC. It specifies CASSLGYEQYF. The J gene is TRBJ2-7, the V gene TRBV28; no clear D gene. CDR3 size: 11 residues. Between the trimmed V and J ends, which lost 3 bases and 4 bases, there was a span of 4 bases. Germline V lookup: CDR1 MDHEN, CDR2 SYDVKM.

V gene TRBV28 combines with J gene TRBJ1-4; TRBD1 matches 8 bases. The V gene end was trimmed by 0 bases and the J gene end by 8 bases; junction bases not matched to a gene: 8. There are 16 residues in the CDR3. Germline lookup yields CDR1 MDHEN and CDR2 SYDVKM. Here the CDR3 reads CASSLWTAGGQEKLFF. In DNA form, the CDR3 reads TGTGCCAGCAGTTTATGGACGGCAGGGGGCCAGGAAAAACTGTTTTTT.

The chain couples TRBV5-1 to TRBJ2-4; 7 nucleotides line up with TRBD2. Germline CDR1 reads SGHRS; CDR2 reads YFSETQ. J was trimmed by 0 bases and V by 4 bases; bases with no gene match: 7. CDR3 length equals 16 residues. CDR3 bases: TGCGCCAGCAGCCCGAGGGGAGGGGCAGCCAAAAACATTCAGTACTTC. It yields the protein CASSPRGGAAKNIQYF.

As regards this clone: The identical CDR3 is also encoded by other nucleotide sequences in the sample. J is TRBJ2-7 and V is TRBV7-2, with 11 bases aligning to TRBD1. Germline CDR1 is SGHTA and CDR2 is FQGNSA. This CDR3 spans 14 amino acids. The J segment lost 4 bases and the V segment lost 3 bases, leaving 2 bases of the junction unmatched. CDR3 amino acids: CASSLDRGPYEQYF. In DNA form, the CDR3 reads TGTGCCAGCAGCTTGGACAGGGGGCCATACGAGCAGTACTTC.

The sample holds one count of this clone. This chain links TRBV5-1 with TRBJ1-4; a possible D gene is TRBD1 (6 bases). The V end was cut by 5 bases, the J end by 3 bases, with 11 bases between. Per germline, CDR1 SGHRS and CDR2 YFSETQ. This CDR3 spans 14 amino acids. The CDR3 loop reads CASRQGGPNEKLFF. As DNA, the CDR3 is TGCGCCAGCAGACAAGGGGGACCTAATGAAAAACTGTTTTTT.

The chain carries TRBV7-9 and TRBJ1-5; TRBD1 matches at 8 bases. The V segment lost 5 bases and the J segment 4 bases; nucleotides outside the gene matches: 4. The CDR3 has 14 residues. Germline CDR1 and CDR2: SEHNR and FQNEAQ (reference sequence). The CDR3 region is CASSEQGGNQPQHF. CDR3 DNA: TGTGCCAGCAGCGAACAGGGGGGGAATCAGCCCCAGCATTTT. Filled out from reference TRBV7-9 and TRBJ1-5, the complete variable domain reads DTGVSQNPRHKITKRGQNVTFRCDPISEHNRLYWYRQTLGQGPEFLTYFQNEAQLEKSRLLSDRFSAERPKGSFSTLEIQRTEQGDSAMYLCASSEQGGNQPQHFGDGTRLSIL.

This clone has just one count. The chain is built from TRBV6-6 and TRBJ1-6, with 9 nucleotides matching TRBD1. CDR3 length equals 15 residues. V trimming: 4 bases; J trimming: 10 bases; junction bases outside the gene matches: 8. Germline V gene data show CDR1 as MNHNY and CDR2 as SVGAGI (reference sequence). CDR3 DNA sequence: TGTGCCAGCAGTTTGGGACAGGGTCAGGAATCACCCCTCCACTTT. Residues: CASSLGQGQESPLHF.

The rearrangement uses TRBV3-1 (or the pseudogene TRBV3-2) and TRBJ2-3, with D possibly being TRBD2 (6 bases). CDR3 length equals 16 residues. The V gene lost 6 bases and the J gene lost 6 bases, with 22 bases spanning the gap. Germline lookup yields CDR1 LGHDT and CDR2 YNNKEL (reference sequence). Here the CDR3 reads CASRSNWAGWLDTQYF. CDR3 nucleotides: TGTGCCAGCAGATCCAACTGGGCGGGATGGTTGGATACGCAGTATTTT.

The rearrangement joins TRBV5-6 to TRBJ2-7, with D possibly being TRBD2 (5 bases). Germline lookup yields CDR1 SGHDT and CDR2 YYEEEE. V was cut by 4 bases and J by 6 bases, with 14 bases left in between. The CDR3 is 13 residues long. As DNA, the CDR3 is TGTGCCAGCAGCGTCCCGGGGTCGCGCGAGCAGTACTTC. Its protein is CASSVPGSREQYF.

The J gene is TRBJ1-2, the V gene TRBV3-1 (or the pseudogene TRBV3-2); D is unresolved. CDR3 length equals 17 residues. The germline gives CDR1 LGHDT, CDR2 YNNKEL (reference sequence). V was cut by 3 bases and J by 3 bases, with 20 bases left in between. CDR3 sequence: CASSHKGRSDYHYGYTF. The CDR3 DNA reads as TGTGCCAGCAGCCACAAAGGGAGATCAGATTATCACTATGGCTACACCTTC.

The chain couples TRBV6-1 to TRBJ2-7, with 12 bases that match TRBD2. The germline V gene encodes CDR1 MNHNS and CDR2 SASEGT. This CDR3 comprises 16 residues. Losses at the gene ends were 2 bases for V and 7 bases for J; bases not matched to a gene: 9. The chain's CDR3 is CASSEPASGRAGEQYF. The CDR3 DNA sequence: TGTGCCAGCAGTGAACCAGCTAGCGGGAGGGCCGGAGAGCAGTACTTC.

V and J are TRBV5-4 and TRBJ2-5; possibly TRBD1 for D (6 bases). The CDR3 has 15 amino acids. In germline, CDR1 is SGHNT, CDR2 YYREEE (reference sequence). The ends were cut back, 4 bases at V and 3 bases at J, with 16 bases in the middle. CDR3 protein: CASSPRGRGKETQYF. Here the CDR3 DNA reads TGTGCCAGCAGCCCACGGGGCAGGGGCAAAGAGACCCAGTACTTC.

This chain connects TRBV3-1 (or the pseudogene TRBV3-2) to TRBJ1-5; D ambiguous. From germline, CDR1 is LGHDT and CDR2 YNNKEL (reference sequence). V shed 1 base and J shed 3 bases, with 7 bases lying between them. This CDR3 is built from 14 residues. DNA for the CDR3: TGTGCCAGCAGCCAAGTTGGGGTCAATCAGCCCCAGCATTTT. This translates into CASSQVGVNQPQHF.

This clone has a single count. The chain combines TRBV7-9 with TRBJ1-2; weak D call: TRBD1 (5 bases). The CDR3 consists of 16 residues. Germline V gene sequence: CDR1 SEHNR, CDR2 FQNEAQ (reference sequence). The V gene lost 5 bases and the J gene lost 0 bases, with 16 bases spanning the gap. CDR3 bases: TGTGCCAGCAGCGAAGAAGGCAGGGTTCCTAACTATGGCTACACCTTC. This gives the protein CASSEEGRVPNYGYTF.